This TCR beta chain emerged from a study of neoadjuvant nivolumab and ipilimumab in lung cancer. The CDR3 has 15 residues. CDR1 is KGHSH and CDR2 is LQKENI in the germline V gene. Trimming at V came to 8 bases and at J to 5 bases, leaving 13 bases not matched to a gene. Sequencing was performed with immunoSEQ multiplex PCR; in TCRdb, only in-frame clones are kept and a portion is missing. The profile shows about 26,000 clones, approximately 78% of them singletons. The clonotype was recovered from an adult with non-small cell lung cancer. Sequencing was performed on tumor tissue, taken after neoadjuvant nivolumab, alone or with ipilimumab, at or shortly before surgery. The chain is built from TRBV18 and TRBJ2-5; 8 nucleotides match TRBD1. This CDR3 reads CASQPGDYRGETQYF. The DNA for the CDR3 is TGTGCCAGCCAGCCCGGGGATTACAGGGGGGAGACCCAGTACTTC.